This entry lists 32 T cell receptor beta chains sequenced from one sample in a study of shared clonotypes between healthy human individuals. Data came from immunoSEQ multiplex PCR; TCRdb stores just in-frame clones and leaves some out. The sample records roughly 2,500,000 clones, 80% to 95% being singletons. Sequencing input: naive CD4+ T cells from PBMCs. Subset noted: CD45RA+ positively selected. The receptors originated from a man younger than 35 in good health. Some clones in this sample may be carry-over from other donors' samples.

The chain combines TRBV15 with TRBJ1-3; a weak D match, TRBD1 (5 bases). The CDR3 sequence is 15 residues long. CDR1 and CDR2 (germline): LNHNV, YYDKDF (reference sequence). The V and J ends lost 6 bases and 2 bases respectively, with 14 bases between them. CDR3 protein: CATRKNPGPGNTIYF. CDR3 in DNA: TGTGCCACCAGAAAAAACCCAGGGCCTGGAAACACCATATATTTT.

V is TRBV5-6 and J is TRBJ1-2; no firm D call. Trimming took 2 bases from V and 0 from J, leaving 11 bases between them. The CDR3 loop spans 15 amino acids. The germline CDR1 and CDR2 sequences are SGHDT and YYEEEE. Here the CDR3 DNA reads TGTGCCAGCAGCTTTTTGGAGAGGACTAACTATGGCTACACCTTC. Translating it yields CASSFLERTNYGYTF. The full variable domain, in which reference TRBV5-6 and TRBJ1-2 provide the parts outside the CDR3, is DAGVTQSPTHLIKTRGQQVTLRCSPKSGHDTVSWYQQALGQGPQFIFQYYEEEERQRGNFPDRFSGHQFPNYSSELNVNALLLGDSALYLCASSFLERTNYGYTFGSGTRLTVV.

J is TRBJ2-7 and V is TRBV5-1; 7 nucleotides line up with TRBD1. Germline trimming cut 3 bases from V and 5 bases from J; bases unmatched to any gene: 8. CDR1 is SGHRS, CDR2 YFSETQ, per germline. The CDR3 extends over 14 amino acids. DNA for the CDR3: TGCGCCAGCAGCTCCGGACCTGACAGGGACGAGCAGTACTTC. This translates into CASSSGPDRDEQYF. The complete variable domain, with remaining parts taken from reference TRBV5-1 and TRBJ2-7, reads KAGVTQTPRYLIKTRGQQVTLSCSPISGHRSVSWYQQTPGQGLQFLFEYFSETQRNKGNFPGRFSGRQFSNSRSEMNVSTLELGDSALYLCASSSGPDRDEQYFGPGTRLTVT.

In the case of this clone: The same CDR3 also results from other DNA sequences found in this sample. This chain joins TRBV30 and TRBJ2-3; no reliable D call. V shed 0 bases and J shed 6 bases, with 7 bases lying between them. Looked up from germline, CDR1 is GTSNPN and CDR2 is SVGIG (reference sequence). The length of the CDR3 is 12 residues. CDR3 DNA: TGTGCCTGGAGTGTTTCGGCGGATACGCAGTATTTT. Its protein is CAWSVSADTQYF.

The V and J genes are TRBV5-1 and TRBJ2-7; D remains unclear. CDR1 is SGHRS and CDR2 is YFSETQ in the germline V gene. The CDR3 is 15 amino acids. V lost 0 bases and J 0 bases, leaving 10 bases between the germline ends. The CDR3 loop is CASSLARPTSYEQYF. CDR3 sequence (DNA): TGCGCCAGCAGCTTGGCACGGCCGACCTCCTACGAGCAGTACTTC. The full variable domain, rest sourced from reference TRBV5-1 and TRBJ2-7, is KAGVTQTPRYLIKTRGQQVTLSCSPISGHRSVSWYQQTPGQGLQFLFEYFSETQRNKGNFPGRFSGRQFSNSRSEMNVSTLELGDSALYLCASSLARPTSYEQYFGPGTRLTVT.

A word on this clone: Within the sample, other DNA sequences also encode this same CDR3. The CDR3 loop is CASSVVASGTDTQYF. The CDR3 bases are TGTGCCAGCAGCGTAGTGGCTAGCGGCACAGATACGCAGTATTTT. This chain uses TRBV9 with TRBJ2-3, with a tentative D call TRBD2 (6 bases). This CDR3 comprises 15 residues. The germline V gene encodes CDR1 SGDLS and CDR2 YYNGEE. V was shortened by 0 bases and J by 1 base, with 9 bases between the two germline ends.

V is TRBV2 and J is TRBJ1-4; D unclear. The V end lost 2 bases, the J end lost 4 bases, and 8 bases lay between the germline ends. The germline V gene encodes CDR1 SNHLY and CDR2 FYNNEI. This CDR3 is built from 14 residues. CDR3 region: CASSERLGNEKLFF. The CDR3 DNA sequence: TGTGCCAGCAGTGAACGTTTGGGTAATGAAAAACTGTTTTTT.

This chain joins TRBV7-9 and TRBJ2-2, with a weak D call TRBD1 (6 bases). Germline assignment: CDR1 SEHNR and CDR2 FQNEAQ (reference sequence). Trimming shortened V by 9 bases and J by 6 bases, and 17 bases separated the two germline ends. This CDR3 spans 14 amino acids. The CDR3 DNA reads TGTGCCAGGGGGGCCCGGAGTAACGCCGGGGAGCTGTTTTTT. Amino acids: CARGARSNAGELFF. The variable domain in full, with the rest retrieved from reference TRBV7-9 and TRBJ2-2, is DTGVSQNPRHKITKRGQNVTFRCDPISEHNRLYWYRQTLGQGPEFLTYFQNEAQLEKSRLLSDRFSAERPKGSFSTLEIQRTEQGDSAMYLCARGARSNAGELFFGEGSRLTVL.

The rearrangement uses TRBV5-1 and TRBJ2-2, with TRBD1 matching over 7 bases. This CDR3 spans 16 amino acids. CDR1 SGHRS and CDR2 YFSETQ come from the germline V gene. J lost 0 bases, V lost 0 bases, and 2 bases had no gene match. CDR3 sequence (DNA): TGCGCCAGCAGCTTGGGAGGGGGCGCGAACACCGGGGAGCTGTTTTTT. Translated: CASSLGGGANTGELFF.

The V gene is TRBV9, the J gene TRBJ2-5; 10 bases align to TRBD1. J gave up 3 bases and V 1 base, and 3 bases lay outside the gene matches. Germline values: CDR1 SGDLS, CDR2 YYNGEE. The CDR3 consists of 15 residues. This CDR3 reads CASSVMGTGEETQYF. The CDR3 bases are TGTGCCAGCAGCGTAATGGGGACAGGGGAAGAGACCCAGTACTTC.

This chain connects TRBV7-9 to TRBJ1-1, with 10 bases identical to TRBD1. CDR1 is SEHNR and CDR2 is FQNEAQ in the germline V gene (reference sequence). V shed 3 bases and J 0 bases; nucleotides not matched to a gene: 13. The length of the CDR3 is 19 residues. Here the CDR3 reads CASSFRPTGGSQVNTEAFF. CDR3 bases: TGTGCCAGCAGCTTTCGTCCGACAGGGGGCAGTCAGGTGAACACTGAAGCTTTCTTT.

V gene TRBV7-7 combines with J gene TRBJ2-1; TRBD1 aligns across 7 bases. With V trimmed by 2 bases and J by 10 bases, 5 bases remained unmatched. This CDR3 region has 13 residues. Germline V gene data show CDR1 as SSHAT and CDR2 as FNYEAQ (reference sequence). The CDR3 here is CASSLTTGDEQFF. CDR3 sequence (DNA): TGTGCCAGCAGCTTAACAACAGGGGACGAGCAGTTCTTC.

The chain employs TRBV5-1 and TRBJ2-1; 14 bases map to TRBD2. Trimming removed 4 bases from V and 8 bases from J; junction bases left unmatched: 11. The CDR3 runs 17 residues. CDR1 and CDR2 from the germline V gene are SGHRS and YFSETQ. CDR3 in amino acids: CASSRGTSGRSGDEQFF. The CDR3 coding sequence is TGCGCCAGCAGCAGAGGGACTAGCGGGAGATCCGGCGATGAGCAGTTCTTC.

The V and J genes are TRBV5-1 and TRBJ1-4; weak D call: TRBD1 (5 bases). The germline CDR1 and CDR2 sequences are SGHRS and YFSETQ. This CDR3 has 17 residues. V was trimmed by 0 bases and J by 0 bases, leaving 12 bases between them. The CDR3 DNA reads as TGCGCCAGCAGCTTGGCCGGGGGATATGCAACTAATGAAAAACTGTTTTTT. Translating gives CASSLAGGYATNEKLFF.

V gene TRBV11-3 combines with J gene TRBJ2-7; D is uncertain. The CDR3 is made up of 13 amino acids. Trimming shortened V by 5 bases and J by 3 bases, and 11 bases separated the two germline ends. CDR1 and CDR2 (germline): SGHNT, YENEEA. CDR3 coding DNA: TGTGCCAGCAGCCGAGGACGGAGCTACGAGCAGTACTTC. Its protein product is CASSRGRSYEQYF.

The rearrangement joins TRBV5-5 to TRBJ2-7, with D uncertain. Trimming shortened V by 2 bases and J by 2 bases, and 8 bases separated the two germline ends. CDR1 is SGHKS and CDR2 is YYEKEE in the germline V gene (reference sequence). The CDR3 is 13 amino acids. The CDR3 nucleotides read TGTGCCAGCAGCTTATCGGGCACCTACGAGCAGTACTTC. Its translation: CASSLSGTYEQYF.

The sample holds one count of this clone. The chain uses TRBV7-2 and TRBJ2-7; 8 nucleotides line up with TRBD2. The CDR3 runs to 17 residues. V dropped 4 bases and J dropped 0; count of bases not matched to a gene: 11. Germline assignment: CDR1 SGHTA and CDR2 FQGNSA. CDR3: CASSSFLTSDSSYEQYF. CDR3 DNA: TGTGCCAGCAGCTCATTCCTGACTAGCGACAGCTCCTACGAGCAGTACTTC.

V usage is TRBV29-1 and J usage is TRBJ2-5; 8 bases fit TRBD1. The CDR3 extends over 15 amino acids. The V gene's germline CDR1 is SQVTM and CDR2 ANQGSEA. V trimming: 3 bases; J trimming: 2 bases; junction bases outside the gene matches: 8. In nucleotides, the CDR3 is TGCAGCGTTGAGGGCAGGGGGCGCCTTCAAGAGACCCAGTACTTC. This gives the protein CSVEGRGRLQETQYF.

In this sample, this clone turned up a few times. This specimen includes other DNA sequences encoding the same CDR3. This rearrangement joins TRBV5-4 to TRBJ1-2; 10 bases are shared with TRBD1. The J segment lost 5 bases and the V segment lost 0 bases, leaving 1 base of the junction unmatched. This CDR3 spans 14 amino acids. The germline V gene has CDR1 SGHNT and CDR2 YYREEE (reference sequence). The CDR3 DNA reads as TGTGCCAGCAGCTTGGTGGGACAGGGGTATGGCTACACCTTC. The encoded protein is CASSLVGQGYGYTF. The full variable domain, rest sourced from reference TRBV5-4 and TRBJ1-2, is ETGVTQSPTHLIKTRGQQVTLRCSSQSGHNTVSWYQQALGQGPQFIFQYYREEENGRGNFPPRFSGLQFPNYSSELNVNALELDDSALYLCASSLVGQGYGYTFGSGTRLTVV.

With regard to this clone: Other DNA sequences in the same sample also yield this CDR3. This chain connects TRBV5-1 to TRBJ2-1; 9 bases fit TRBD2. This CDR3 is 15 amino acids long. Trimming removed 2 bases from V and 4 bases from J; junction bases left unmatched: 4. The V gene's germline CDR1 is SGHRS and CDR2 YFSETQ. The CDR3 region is CASSLGGRGYNEQFF. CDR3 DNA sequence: TGCGCCAGCAGCTTAGGCGGGAGGGGATACAATGAGCAGTTCTTC.

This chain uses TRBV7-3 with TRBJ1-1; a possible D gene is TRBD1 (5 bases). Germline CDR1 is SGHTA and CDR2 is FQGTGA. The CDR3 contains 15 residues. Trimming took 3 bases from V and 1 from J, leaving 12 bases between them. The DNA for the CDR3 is TGTGCCAGCAGCTTCGTCGGGACGGCGAACACTGAAGCTTTCTTT. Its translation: CASSFVGTANTEAFF.

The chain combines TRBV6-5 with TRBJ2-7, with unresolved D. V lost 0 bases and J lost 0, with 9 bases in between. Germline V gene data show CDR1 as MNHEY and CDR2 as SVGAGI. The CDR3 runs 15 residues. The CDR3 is CASSYSNGPSYEQYF. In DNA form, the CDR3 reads TGTGCCAGCAGTTACTCGAATGGTCCCTCCTACGAGCAGTACTTC.

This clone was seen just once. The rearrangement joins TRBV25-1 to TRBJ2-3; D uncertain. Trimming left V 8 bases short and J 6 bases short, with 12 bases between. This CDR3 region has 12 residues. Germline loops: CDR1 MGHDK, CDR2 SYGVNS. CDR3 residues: CASSAYRDTQYF. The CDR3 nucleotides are TGTGCCAGCTCCGCGTATCGGGATACGCAGTATTTT. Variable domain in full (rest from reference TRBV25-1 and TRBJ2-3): EADIYQTPRYLVIGTGKKITLECSQTMGHDKMYWYQQDPGMELHLIHYSYGVNSTEKGDLSSESTVSRIRTEHFPLTLESARPSHTSQYLCASSAYRDTQYFGPGTRLTVL.

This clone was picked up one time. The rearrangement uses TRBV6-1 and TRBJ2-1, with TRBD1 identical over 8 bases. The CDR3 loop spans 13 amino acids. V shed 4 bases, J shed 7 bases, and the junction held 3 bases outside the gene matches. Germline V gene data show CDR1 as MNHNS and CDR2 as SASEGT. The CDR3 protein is CASSVDRVNEQFF. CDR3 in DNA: TGTGCCAGCAGTGTGGACAGGGTGAATGAGCAGTTCTTC.

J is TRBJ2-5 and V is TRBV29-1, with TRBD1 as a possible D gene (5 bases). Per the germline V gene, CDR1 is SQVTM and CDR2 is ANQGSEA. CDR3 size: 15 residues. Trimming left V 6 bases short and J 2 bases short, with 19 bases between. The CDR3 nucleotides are TGCAGCGTATGGCACTCAAGAAGGGGACAAGAGACCCAGTACTTC. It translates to CSVWHSRRGQETQYF.

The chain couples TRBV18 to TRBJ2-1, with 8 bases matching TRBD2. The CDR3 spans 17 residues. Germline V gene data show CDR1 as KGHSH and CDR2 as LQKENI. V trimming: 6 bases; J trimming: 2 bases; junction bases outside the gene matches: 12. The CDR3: CASSTLSLAGTYNEQFF. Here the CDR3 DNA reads TGTGCCAGCTCTACACTTAGTCTAGCGGGTACCTACAATGAGCAGTTCTTC. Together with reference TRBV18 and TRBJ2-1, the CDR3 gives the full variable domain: NAGVMQNPRHLVRRRGQEARLRCSPMKGHSHVYWYRQLPEEGLKFMVYLQKENIIDESGMPKERFSAEFPKEGPSILRIQQVVRGDSAAYFCASSTLSLAGTYNEQFFGPGTRLTVL.

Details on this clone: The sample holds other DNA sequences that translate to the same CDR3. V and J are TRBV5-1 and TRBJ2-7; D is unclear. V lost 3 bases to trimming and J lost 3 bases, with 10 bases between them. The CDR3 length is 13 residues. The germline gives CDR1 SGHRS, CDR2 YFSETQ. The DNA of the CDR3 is TGCGCCAGCAGCTCCCCAAGCAGCTACGAGCAGTACTTC. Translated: CASSSPSSYEQYF.

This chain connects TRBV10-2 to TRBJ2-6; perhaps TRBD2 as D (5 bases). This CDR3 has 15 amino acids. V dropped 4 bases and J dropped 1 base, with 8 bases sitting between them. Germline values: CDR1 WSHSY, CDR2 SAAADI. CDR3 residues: CASSVGGSGANVLTF. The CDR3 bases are TGCGCCAGCAGTGTAGGAGGTTCTGGGGCCAACGTCCTGACTTTC.

DNA for the CDR3: TGTGCCAGCAGCTTAGCGGGAAGTCAATCTGAGACCCAGTACTTC. Protein sequence: CASSLAGSQSETQYF. The gene calls are TRBV5-4 and TRBJ2-5; 7 positions match TRBD2. CDR1 is SGHNT and CDR2 is YYREEE in the germline V gene (reference sequence). The junction had 9 bases not matched to a gene; V was cut back by 2 bases and J by 5 bases. The CDR3 is 15 amino acids. Variable domain in full (rest from reference TRBV5-4 and TRBJ2-5): ETGVTQSPTHLIKTRGQQVTLRCSSQSGHNTVSWYQQALGQGPQFIFQYYREEENGRGNFPPRFSGLQFPNYSSELNVNALELDDSALYLCASSLAGSQSETQYFGPGTRLLVL.

The CDR3 nucleotides read TGCGCCAGCAGCCGCGCACGAGGCGACGGGGAGCTGTTTTTT. Translated, it gives CASSRARGDGELFF. J is TRBJ2-2 and V is TRBV5-1, with no clear D. The germline V gene encodes CDR1 SGHRS and CDR2 YFSETQ. There are 14 residues in the CDR3. V lost 4 bases and J 7 bases, leaving 14 bases between the germline ends. The entire variable domain, with the rest obtained from reference TRBV5-1 and TRBJ2-2, is as follows: KAGVTQTPRYLIKTRGQQVTLSCSPISGHRSVSWYQQTPGQGLQFLFEYFSETQRNKGNFPGRFSGRQFSNSRSEMNVSTLELGDSALYLCASSRARGDGELFFGEGSRLTVL.

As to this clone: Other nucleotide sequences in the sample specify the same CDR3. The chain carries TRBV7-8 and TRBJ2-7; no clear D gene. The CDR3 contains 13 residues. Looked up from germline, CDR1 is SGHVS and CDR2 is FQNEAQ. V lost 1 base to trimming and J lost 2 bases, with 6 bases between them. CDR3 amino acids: CASSLGRAYEQYF. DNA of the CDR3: TGTGCCAGCAGCTTAGGCCGGGCCTACGAGCAGTACTTC.

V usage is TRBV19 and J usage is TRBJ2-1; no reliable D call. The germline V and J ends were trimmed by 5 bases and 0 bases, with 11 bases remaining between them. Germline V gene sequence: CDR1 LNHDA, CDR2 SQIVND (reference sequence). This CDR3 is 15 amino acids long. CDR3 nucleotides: TGTGCCAGTAGTCAACGCCTAATCTCCTACAATGAGCAGTTCTTC. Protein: CASSQRLISYNEQFF.